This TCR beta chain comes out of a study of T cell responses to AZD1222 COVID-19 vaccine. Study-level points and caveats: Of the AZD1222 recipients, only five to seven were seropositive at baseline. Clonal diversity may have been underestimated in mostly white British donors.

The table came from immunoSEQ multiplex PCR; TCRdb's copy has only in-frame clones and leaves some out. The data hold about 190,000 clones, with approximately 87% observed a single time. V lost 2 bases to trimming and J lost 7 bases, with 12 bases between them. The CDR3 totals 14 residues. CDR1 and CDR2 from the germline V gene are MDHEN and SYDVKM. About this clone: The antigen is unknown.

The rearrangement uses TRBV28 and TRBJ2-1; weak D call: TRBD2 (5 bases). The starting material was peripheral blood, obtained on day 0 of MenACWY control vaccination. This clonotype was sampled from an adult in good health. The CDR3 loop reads CASSLSGPKNEQFF. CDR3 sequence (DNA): TGTGCCAGCAGTTTAAGCGGACCTAAGAATGAGCAGTTCTTC.